The present entry profiles one TCR beta chain with its context. Its target antigen remains unknown. Per-base quality was not reported, and no clone a single base away is much larger than it. The donors were healthy, HIV-negative adults who had no recently reported acute infections or vaccinations. Every donor was a Caucasian adult living in Nashville, Tennessee, USA. CD4+ T cells were enriched through magnetic negative selection, after which naive cells were positively selected on CD45RA and the remaining negative fraction served as the memory subset. After blood collection by leukapheresis, PBMCs were isolated using Ficoll-Histopaque density gradient centrifugation and then cryopreserved in the vapor phase of liquid nitrogen. Analytical flow cytometry was used to check the purity and quantity of each magnetically sorted T cell population. Genomic DNA was isolated from every sorted fraction and measured by UV absorbance on a Nanodrop 2000c.

The record originates from a study of shared clonotypes between healthy human individuals (TCRdb year 2020). A note on the overall study: A few men and two women, aged 18 to 49 years, made up the cohort. Per donor, three plates each were used for CD4 naive and CD4 memory, two for CD8 naive, and one for CD8 memory. To estimate repertoire size and how much clonotype sharing occurs between individuals, the study deeply sequenced the blood TCR repertoires of a handful of healthy adults. Libraries were prepared and TCR repertoires were sequenced by different laboratories using diverse techniques, in order to increase sequencing depth and limit assay-specific biases. Each donor's leukapheresis produced roughly between roughly 0.9 and 8.9 billion PBMCs.

Paper-wide results and their limitations: The genetic and exposure-history diversity represented was limited by the small number of donors. Naive subsets generally had larger estimated clonotype richness than memory subsets. When several donors were compared, the shared fraction of clonotypes was around 4.6% for naive CD4, approximately 3.5% for naive CD8, 2.3% for memory CD4, and 0.4% for memory CD8. Higher generation probabilities were observed for clonotypes shared by all four sorted-subset donors than for non-shared clonotypes. Based on pairwise subsampling, the degree of clonotype sharing among donors was expected to be affected by sequencing depth. Rarefaction of sorted-subset datasets indicated incomplete sequencing despite the large sequencing depth. Only blood was sampled, and tissue TCR repertoires likely differ from those in blood.

TCR CDR3 regions were amplified from genomic DNA by multiplex PCR using the deep immunoSEQ assay. Extracted genomic DNA from each cell subset was distributed evenly across all wells of several immunoSEQ 96-well plates, and each plate was treated as a replicate. Each replicate PCR for sorted subsets received about 200 ng genomic DNA, equal to tens of thousands of T cell genomes. Purified libraries were measured with a Qubit 3.0 fluorometer, size-checked on a Bioanalyzer 2100, and measured again with the KAPA Library Quantification kit. Every immunoSEQ 96-well plate was sequenced on a separate single-read 150-cycle Illumina NextSeq 550 flow cell. Regarding the original processing steps: The immunoSEQ output contained only junctional sequences without quality scores, so filtering could not match that applied to full-length reads. Sequences were annotated with PyIR, a Python wrapper for IgBLAST v1.9, and V/J genes and CDR3 were assigned using IMGT germline references. Any read was removed if the V/J assignment was weak (E-value above 1e-6), the CDR3 was missing, or the read contained stop codons, out-of-frame junctions, or ambiguous translated residues. V3J clonotypes were defined by identical inferred V gene, J gene, and CDR3 amino acid sequence. To compute the percentage overlap between repertoires, the number of shared unique clonotypes was divided by the size of the smaller repertoire. RTK rarefaction, the Chao1 estimator, and Recon v2.1 estimates of unobserved clonotypes were used to assess repertoire richness. OLGA was used to compute generation probabilities for all TCRbeta clonotypes that the gDNA method yielded from a handful of donors. In its TCRdb copy, this immuneACCESS table keeps in-frame sequences only and misses some clones. Where compared with another copy, unresolved V genes explain less than half of these, and the others have no known cause. D and trimming were read from the DNA, whereas the V and J calls and clone size are those reported in that table. This sample lists roughly 1,100,000 clones; about three quarters were detected once. About 1.4% of the sample is held by the ten biggest clonotypes.

Trimming removed 2 bases from V and 2 bases from J; the gene matches leave 5 bases unexplained. Measured from the cysteine to the phenylalanine, the CDR3 is 15 residues long. The CDR3 DNA has 45 bases and is translated from base 1. Based on the germline V gene, the CDR1 and CDR2 sequences are MNHEY and SVGAGI. The origin of this receptor is a young man in good health. The chain is encoded by TRBV6-5 joined to TRBJ2-7; the central 8 bases match TRBD1. Sequenced: memory CD4+ T cells sorted from blood. Explained via the paper, the cell subset or site label denotes: CD45RA-negative fraction. The CDR3 reads CASSYKTTGAYEQYF. The DNA sequence is TGTGCCAGCAGTTACAAGACGACAGGGGCCTACGAGCAGTACTTC.